The clone carrying this TCR beta chain is labeled medium-sized based on frequency. This entry comes from a study of T cell clusters in autoimmune cytopenias. Roughly 40,000 genome equivalents of blood DNA were amplified for TRB. This CDR3 is 14 amino acids long. CDR1 is LNHDA, CDR2 SQIVND, per germline (reference sequence). TRB rearrangements were amplified by touch-down multiplex PCR with mixed TRB-A/B primers. Reanalyzing the multiplex PCR reads, TCRdb keeps one entry per CDR3 protein, without DNA. With 7,000 or so distinct CDR3 sequences in the sample, the ten largest clones hold less than 20%. This sample also belongs to another study, concerning T cell repertoires in aging, cancer and after chemotherapy.

The sequence derives from a human donor in good health. The specimen was peripheral blood. The chain links TRBV19 to TRBJ1-1. CDR3: CASQVWGMNTEAFF.